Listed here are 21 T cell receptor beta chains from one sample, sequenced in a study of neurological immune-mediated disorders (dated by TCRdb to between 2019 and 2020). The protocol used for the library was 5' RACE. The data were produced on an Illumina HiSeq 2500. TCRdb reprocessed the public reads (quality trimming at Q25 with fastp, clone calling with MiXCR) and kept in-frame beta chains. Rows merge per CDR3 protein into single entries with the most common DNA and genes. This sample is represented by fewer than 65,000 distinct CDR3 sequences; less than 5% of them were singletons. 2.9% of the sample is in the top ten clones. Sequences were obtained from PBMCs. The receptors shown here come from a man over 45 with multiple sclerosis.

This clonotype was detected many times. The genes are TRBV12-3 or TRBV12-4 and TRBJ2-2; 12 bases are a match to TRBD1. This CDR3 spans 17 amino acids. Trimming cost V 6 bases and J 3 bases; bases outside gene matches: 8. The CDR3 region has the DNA TGTGCCAGCAGCCGGGGACAGGGGGCTACGCACACCGGGGAGCTGTTTTTT. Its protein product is CASSRGQGATHTGELFF.

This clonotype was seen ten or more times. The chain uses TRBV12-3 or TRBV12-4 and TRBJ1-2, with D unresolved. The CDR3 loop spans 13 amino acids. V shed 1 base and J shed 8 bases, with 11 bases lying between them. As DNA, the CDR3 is TGTGCCAGCAGTTTAGAGGGTTGGAGGGGCTACACCTTC. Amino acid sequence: CASSLEGWRGYTF.

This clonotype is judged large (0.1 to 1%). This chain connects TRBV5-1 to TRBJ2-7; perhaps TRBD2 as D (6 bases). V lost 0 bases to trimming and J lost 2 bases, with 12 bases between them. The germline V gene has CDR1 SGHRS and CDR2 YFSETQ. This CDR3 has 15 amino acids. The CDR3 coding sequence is TGCGCCAGCAGCTTGGATGCGGGGTTACCCTACGAGCAGTACTTC. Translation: CASSLDAGLPYEQYF.

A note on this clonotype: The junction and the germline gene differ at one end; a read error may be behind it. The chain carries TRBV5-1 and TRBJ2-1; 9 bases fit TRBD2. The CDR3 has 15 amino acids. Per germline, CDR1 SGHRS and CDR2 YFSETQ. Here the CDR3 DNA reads TGCGACAGCAGCTTGGCTCTAGCGGGAAACAATGAGCAGTTCTTC. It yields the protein CDSSLALAGNNEQFF.

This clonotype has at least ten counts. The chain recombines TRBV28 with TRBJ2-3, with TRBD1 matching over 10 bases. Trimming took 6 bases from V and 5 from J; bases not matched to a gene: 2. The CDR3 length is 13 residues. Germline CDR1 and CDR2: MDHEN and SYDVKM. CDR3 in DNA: TGTGCCAGCAGGACAGGGGGCTTAGATACGCAGTATTTT. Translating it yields CASRTGGLDTQYF.

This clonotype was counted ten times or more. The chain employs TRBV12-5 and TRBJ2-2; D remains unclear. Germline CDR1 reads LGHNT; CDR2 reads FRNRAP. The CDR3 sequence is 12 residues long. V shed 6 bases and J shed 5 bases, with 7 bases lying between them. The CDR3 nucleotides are TGTGCTAGTGGACGGGTTACCGGGGAGCTGTTTTTT. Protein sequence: CASGRVTGELFF.

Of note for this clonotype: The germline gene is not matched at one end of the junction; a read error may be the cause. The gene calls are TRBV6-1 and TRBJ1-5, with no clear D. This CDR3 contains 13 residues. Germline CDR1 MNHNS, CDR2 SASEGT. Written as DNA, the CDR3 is TGTGCCAGCACGACAAGGCCTAATCAGCCCCAGAATTTT. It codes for CASTTRPNQPQNF.

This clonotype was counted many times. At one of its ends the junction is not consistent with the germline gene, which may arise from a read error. The CDR3 nucleotides read TGCGCCAGCAGCTTGTCAGGGGGCAATCAGCCCCAGAATTTT. As protein: CASSLSGGNQPQNF. The V gene is TRBV5-1, the J gene TRBJ1-5; TRBD1 agrees at 8 bases. The CDR3 consists of 14 residues. Germline CDR1 is SGHRS and CDR2 is YFSETQ.

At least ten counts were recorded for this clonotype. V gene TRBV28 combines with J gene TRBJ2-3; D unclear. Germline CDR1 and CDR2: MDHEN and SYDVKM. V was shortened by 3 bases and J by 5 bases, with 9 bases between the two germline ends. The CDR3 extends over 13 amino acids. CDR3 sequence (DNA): TGTGCCAGCAGTTTTGTTCCCCAAGATACGCAGTATTTT. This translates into CASSFVPQDTQYF.

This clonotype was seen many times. Written as DNA, the CDR3 is TGCAGTGCTAGAGATTATCTAGCCCACTACGAGCAGTACTTC. This codes for CSARDYLAHYEQYF. J is TRBJ2-7 and V is TRBV20-1; the D gene is possibly TRBD2 (5 bases). CDR1 and CDR2 (germline): DFQATT, SNEGSKA (reference sequence). The CDR3 runs 14 residues. V was cut by 0 bases and J by 3 bases, with 12 bases left in between.

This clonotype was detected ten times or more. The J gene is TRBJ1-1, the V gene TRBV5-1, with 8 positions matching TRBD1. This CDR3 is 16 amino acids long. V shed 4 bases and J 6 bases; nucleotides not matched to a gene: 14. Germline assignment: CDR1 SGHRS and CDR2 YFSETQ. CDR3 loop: CASSARWQGARPEAFF. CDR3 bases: TGCGCCAGCAGCGCCAGGTGGCAGGGGGCGCGACCTGAAGCTTTCTTT.

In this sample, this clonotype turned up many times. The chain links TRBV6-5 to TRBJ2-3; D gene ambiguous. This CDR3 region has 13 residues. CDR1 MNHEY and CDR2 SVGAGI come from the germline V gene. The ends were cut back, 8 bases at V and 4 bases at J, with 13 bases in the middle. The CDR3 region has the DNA TGTGCCAGCTCGATGGGTTTCTCAGATACGCAGTATTTT. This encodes CASSMGFSDTQYF.

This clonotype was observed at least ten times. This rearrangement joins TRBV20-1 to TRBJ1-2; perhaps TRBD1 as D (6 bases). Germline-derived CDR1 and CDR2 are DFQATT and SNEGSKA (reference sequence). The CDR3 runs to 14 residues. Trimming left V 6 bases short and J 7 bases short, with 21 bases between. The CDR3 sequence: CSASSGGGQAGYTF. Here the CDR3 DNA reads TGCAGTGCCAGTTCTGGGGGGGGGCAGGCTGGCTACACCTTC.

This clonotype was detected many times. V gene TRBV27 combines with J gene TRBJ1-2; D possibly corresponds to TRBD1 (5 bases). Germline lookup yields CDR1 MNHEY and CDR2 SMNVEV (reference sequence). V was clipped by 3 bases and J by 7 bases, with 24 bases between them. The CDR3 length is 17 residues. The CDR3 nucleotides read TGTGCCAGCAGTTTCCTTTCTACGGGGACCCCCGGTCGTGGCTACACCTTC. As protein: CASSFLSTGTPGRGYTF.

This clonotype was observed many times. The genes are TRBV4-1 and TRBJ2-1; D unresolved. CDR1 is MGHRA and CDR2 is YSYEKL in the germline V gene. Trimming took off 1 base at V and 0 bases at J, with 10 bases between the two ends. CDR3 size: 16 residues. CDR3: CASSQGSASSYNEQFF. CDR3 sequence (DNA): TGCGCCAGCAGCCAAGGCTCCGCTAGCTCCTACAATGAGCAGTTCTTC.

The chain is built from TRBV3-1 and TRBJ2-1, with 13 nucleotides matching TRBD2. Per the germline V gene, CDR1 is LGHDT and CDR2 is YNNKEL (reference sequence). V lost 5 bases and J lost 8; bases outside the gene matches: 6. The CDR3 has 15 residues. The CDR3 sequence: CASSIGLAGAYEQFF. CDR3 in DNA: TGTGCCAGCAGCATTGGACTAGCGGGAGCCTATGAGCAGTTCTTC.

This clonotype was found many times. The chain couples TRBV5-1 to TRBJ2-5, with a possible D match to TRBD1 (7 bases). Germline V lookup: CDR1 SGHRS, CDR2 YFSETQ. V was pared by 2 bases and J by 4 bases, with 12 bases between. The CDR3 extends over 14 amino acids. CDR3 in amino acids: CASSLRQGGETQYF. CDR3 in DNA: TGCGCCAGCAGCTTAAGGCAGGGGGGAGAGACCCAGTACTTC.

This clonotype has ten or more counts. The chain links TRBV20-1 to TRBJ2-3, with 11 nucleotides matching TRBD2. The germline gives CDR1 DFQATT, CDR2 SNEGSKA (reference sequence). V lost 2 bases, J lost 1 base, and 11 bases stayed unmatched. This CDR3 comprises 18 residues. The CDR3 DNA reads TGCAGTGCTAGACGGGCTAGCGGGAGGAGTGTTGGCACAGATACGCAGTATTTT. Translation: CSARRASGRSVGTDTQYF.

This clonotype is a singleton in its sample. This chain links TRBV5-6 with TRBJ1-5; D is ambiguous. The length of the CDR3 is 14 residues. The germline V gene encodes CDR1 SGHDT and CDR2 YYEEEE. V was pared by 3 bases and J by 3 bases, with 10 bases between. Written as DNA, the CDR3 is TGTGCCAGCAGCTCCGGTGTGTCCAATCAGCCCCAGCATTTT. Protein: CASSSGVSNQPQHF.

CDR3: CAISEADGSSYNEQFF. CDR3 DNA: TGTGCCATCAGTGAGGCGGACGGAAGCTCCTACAATGAGCAGTTCTTC. The chain recombines TRBV10-3 with TRBJ2-1; the D is unclear. This CDR3 spans 16 amino acids. The ends were cut back, 2 bases at V and 0 bases at J, with 11 bases in the middle. Germline V gene sequence: CDR1 ENHRY, CDR2 SYGVKD.

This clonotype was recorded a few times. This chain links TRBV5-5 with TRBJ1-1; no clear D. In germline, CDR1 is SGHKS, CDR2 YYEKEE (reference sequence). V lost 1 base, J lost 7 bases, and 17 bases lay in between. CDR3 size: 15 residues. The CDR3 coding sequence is TGTGCCAGCAGCTTGATCGTCACCGGTCGGGATGAAGCTTTCTTT. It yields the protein CASSLIVTGRDEAFF.